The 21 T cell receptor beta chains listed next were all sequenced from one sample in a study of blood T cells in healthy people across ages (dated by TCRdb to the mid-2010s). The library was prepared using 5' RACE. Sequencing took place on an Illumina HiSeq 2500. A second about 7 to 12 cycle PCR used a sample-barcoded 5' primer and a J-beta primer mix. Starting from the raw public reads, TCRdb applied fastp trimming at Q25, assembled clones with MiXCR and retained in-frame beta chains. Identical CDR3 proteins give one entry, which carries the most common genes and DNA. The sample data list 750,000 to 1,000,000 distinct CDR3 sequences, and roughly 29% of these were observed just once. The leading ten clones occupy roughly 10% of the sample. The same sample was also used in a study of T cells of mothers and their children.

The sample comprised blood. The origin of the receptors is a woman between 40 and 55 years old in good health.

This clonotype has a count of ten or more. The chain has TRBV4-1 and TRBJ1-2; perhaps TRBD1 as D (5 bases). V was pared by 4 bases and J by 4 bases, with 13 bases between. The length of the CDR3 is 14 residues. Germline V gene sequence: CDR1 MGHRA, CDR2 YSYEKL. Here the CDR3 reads CASSPPSGTYGYTF. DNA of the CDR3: TGCGCCAGCAGCCCCCCGTCCGGGACCTATGGCTACACCTTC.

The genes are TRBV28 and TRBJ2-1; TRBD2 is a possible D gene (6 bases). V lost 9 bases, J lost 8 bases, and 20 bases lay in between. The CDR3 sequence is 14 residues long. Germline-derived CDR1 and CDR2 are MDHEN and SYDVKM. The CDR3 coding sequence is TGTGCCAGTTGCAGGCGCGGGGTGTTTGATGAGCAGTTCTTC. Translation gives CASCRRGVFDEQFF.

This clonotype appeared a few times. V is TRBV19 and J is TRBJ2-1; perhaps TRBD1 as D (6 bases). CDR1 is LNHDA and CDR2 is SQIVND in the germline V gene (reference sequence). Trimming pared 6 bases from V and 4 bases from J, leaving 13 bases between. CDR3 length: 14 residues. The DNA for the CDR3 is TGTGCCAGTAGACGAGGACAGCCTTACAATGAGCAGTTCTTC. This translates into CASRRGQPYNEQFF.

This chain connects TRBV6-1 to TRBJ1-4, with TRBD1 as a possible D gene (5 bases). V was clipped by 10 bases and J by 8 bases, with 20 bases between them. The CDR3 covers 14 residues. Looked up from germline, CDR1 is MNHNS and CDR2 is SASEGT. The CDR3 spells CATQSSGRREKLFF. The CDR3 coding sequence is TGTGCCACACAATCTTCAGGGCGGCGAGAAAAACTGTTTTTT.

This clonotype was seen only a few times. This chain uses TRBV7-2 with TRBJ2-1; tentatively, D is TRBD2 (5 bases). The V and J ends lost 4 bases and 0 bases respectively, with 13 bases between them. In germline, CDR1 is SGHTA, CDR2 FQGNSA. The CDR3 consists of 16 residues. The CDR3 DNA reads TGTGCCAGCAGCTCATTCACTAGGAGCTCCTACAATGAGCAGTTCTTC. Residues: CASSSFTRSSYNEQFF.

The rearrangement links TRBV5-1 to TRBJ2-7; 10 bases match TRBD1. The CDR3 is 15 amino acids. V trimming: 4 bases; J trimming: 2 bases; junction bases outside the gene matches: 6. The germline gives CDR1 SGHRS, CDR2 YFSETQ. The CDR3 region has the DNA TGCGCCAGCAGCACGGGACAGGGGATGACCTACGAGCAGTACTTC. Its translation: CASSTGQGMTYEQYF.

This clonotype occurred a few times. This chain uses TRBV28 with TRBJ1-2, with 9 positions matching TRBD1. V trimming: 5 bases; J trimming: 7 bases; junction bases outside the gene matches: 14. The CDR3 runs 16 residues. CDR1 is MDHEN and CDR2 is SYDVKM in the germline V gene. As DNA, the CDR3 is TGTGCCAGCAGTGCACCGGGGACAGGGAATGCAGCTGGCTACACCTTC. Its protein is CASSAPGTGNAAGYTF.

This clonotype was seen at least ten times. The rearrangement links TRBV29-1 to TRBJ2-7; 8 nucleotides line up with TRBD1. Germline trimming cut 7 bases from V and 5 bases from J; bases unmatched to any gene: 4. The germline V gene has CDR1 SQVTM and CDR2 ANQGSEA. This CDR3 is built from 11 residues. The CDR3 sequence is CSANRGDEQYF. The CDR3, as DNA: TGCAGCGCTAACAGGGGGGACGAGCAGTACTTC.

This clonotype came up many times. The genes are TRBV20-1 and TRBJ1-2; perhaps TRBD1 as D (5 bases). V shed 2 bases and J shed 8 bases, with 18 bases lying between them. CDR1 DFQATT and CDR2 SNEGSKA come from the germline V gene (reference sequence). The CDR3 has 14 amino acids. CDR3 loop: CSARRSGLRPGYTF. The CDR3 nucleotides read TGCAGTGCTAGACGGTCAGGGCTAAGACCCGGCTACACCTTC.

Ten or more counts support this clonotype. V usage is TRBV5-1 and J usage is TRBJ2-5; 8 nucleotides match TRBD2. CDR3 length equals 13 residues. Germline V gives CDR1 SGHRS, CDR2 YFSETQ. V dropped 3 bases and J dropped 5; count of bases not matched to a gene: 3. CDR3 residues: CASSSGGRETQYF. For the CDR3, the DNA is TGCGCCAGCAGCTCGGGGGGGCGGGAGACCCAGTACTTC.

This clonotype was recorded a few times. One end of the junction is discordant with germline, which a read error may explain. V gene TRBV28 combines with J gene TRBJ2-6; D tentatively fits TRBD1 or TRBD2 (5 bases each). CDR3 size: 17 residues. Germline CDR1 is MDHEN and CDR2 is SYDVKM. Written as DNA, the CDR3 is TGTGCCAGCAGTACGAACAACGCGGGCCCTGGGGCCAGCGTCCTGACTTTC. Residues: CASSTNNAGPGASVLTF.

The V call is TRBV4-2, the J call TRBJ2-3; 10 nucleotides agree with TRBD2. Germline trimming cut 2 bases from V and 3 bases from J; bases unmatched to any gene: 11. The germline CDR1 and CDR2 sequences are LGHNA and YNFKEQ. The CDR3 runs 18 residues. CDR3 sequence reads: CASSQRLPASGGTDTQYF. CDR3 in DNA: TGTGCCAGCAGCCAACGCCTCCCCGCTAGCGGGGGTACAGATACGCAGTATTTT.

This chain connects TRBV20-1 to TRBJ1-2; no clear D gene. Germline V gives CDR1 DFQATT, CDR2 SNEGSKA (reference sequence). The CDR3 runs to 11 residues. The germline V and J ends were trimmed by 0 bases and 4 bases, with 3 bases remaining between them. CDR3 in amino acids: CSARDPYGYTF. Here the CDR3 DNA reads TGCAGTGCTAGAGATCCCTATGGCTACACCTTC.

This CDR3 reads CASSPQGSFYTEAFF. The CDR3, as DNA: TGTGCCAGCTCACCACAGGGTAGTTTTTACACTGAAGCTTTCTTT. The chain has TRBV18 and TRBJ1-1; D unresolved. In germline, CDR1 is KGHSH, CDR2 LQKENI. The CDR3 sequence is 15 residues long. Trimming pared 1 base from V and 3 bases from J, leaving 12 bases between.

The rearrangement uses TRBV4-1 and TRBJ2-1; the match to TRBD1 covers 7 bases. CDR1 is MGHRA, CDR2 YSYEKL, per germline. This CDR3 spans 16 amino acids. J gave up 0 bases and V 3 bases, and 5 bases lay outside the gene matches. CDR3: CASSQRQGSSYNEQFF. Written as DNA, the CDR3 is TGCGCCAGCAGCCAGAGACAGGGAAGCTCCTACAATGAGCAGTTCTTC.

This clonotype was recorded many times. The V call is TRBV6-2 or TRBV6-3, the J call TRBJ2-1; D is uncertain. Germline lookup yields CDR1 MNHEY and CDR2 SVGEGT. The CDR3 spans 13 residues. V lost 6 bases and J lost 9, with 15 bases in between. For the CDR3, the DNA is TGTGCCAGCAGCCCGGACGAGGTTGCTGAGCAGTTCTTC. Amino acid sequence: CASSPDEVAEQFF.

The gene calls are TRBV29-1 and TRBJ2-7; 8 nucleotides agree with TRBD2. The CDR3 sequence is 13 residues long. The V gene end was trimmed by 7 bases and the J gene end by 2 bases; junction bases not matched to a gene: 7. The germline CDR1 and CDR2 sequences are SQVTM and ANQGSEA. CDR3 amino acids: CSAVSGAPYEQYF. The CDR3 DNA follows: TGCAGCGCCGTTAGCGGGGCCCCCTACGAGCAGTACTTC.

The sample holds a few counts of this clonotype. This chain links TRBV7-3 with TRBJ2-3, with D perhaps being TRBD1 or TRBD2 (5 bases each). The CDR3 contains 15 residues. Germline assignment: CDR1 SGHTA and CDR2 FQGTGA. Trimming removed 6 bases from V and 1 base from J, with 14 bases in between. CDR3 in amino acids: CASRQAGGRTDTQYF. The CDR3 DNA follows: TGTGCCAGCAGGCAAGCTGGGGGACGCACAGATACGCAGTATTTT.

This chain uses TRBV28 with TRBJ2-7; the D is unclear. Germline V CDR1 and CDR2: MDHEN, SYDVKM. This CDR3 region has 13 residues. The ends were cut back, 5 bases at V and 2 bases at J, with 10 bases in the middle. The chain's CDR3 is CASSPPVTYEQYF. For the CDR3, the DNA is TGTGCCAGCAGTCCTCCGGTGACCTACGAGCAGTACTTC.

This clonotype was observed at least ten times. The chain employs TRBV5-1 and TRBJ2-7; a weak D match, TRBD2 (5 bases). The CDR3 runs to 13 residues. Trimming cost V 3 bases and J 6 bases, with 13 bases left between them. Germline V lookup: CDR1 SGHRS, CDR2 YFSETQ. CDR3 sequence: CASSWALSGEQYF. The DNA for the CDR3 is TGCGCCAGCAGCTGGGCACTGAGCGGCGAGCAGTACTTC.

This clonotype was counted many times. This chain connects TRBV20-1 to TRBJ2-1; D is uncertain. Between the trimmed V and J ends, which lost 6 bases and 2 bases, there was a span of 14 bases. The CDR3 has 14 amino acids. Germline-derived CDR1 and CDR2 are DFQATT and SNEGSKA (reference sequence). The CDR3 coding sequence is TGCAGTGCACAGAGCTACGGACCCTACAATGAGCAGTTCTTC. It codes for CSAQSYGPYNEQFF.